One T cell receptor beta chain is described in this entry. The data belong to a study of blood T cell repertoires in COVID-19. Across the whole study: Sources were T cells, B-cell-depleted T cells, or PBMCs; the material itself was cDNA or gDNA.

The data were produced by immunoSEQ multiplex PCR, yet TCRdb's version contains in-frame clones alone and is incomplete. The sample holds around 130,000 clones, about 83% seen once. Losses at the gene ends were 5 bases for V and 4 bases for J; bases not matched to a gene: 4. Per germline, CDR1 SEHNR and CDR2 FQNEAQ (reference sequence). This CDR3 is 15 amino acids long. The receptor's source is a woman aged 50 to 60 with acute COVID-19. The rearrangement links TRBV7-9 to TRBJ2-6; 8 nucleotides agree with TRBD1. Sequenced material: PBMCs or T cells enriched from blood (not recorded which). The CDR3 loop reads CASSGQGTGANVLTF. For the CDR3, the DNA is TGTGCCAGCAGCGGACAGGGAACGGGGGCCAACGTCCTGACTTTC.